A single sample is the source of the 15 T cell receptor beta chains below, sequenced in a study of blood T cell repertoires in COVID-19. Profiled with immunoSEQ multiplex PCR; TCRdb holds only in-frame clones, not every one. Among roughly 220,000 clones, roughly nine tenths were seen once, and the ten largest hold about 10%. Material: peripheral blood. Receptor source: a woman in her 50s with COVID-19, enrolled during active disease.

J is TRBJ1-5 and V is TRBV28; 8 positions match TRBD1. The V segment lost 6 bases and the J segment 4 bases; nucleotides outside the gene matches: 14. Germline CDR1 and CDR2: MDHEN and SYDVKM. This CDR3 has 17 amino acids. The CDR3 region has the DNA TGTGCCAGCAGAGAGGAGGGGAGACAGGGGTTGAATCAGCCCCAGCATTTT. It translates to CASREEGRQGLNQPQHF.

J is TRBJ1-1 and V is TRBV19, with D perhaps TRBD1 (5 bases). With 5 bases removed from V and 2 bases from J, the gap between germline ends came to 12 bases. The CDR3 length is 14 residues. Germline loops: CDR1 LNHDA, CDR2 SQIVND (reference sequence). Here the CDR3 DNA reads TGTGCCAGTAGTGCCCAGGGAGGAAACACTGAAGCTTTCTTT. Translated, it gives CASSAQGGNTEAFF.

J is TRBJ1-6 and V is TRBV7-8; possible D gene TRBD1, 5 bases. CDR1 and CDR2 (germline): SGHVS, FQNEAQ. With 1 base removed from V and 5 bases from J, the gap between germline ends came to 9 bases. The CDR3 totals 15 residues. The CDR3 region is CASSLEGVDNSPLHF. For the CDR3, the DNA is TGTGCCAGCAGCTTAGAAGGGGTAGATAATTCACCCCTCCACTTT. Filled out from reference TRBV7-8 and TRBJ1-6, the complete variable domain reads GAGVSQSPRYKVAKRGQDVALRCDPISGHVSLFWYQQALGQGPEFLTYFQNEAQLDKSGLPSDRFFAERPEGSVSTLKIQRTQQEDSAVYLCASSLEGVDNSPLHFGNGTRLTVT.

The rearrangement joins TRBV7-2 to TRBJ1-5, with 7 bases matching TRBD1. Germline-derived CDR1 and CDR2 are SGHTA and FQGNSA. The CDR3 is 14 amino acids. After removal of 5 bases from V and 6 bases from J, the junction contained 7 bases not matched to a gene. The DNA for the CDR3 is TGTGCCAGCAGCCAGGGACAGCTCGGTCAGCCCCAGCATTTT. Its translation: CASSQGQLGQPQHF.

J is TRBJ2-2 and V is TRBV9; 8 bases align to TRBD2. The CDR3 consists of 14 residues. Looked up from germline, CDR1 is SGDLS and CDR2 is YYNGEE. J gave up 7 bases and V 3 bases, and 5 bases lay outside the gene matches. CDR3 in amino acids: CASSATSADGELFF. Here the CDR3 DNA reads TGTGCCAGCAGCGCGACTAGCGCCGACGGGGAGCTGTTTTTT.

CDR3 sequence reads: CASSQGRLEEKLFF. Here the CDR3 DNA reads TGCGCCAGCAGCCAGGGCAGGTTGGAAGAAAAACTGTTTTTT. The chain employs TRBV4-1 and TRBJ1-4; D gene ambiguous. V lost 3 bases, J lost 8 bases, and 13 bases lay in between. Germline V gene sequence: CDR1 MGHRA, CDR2 YSYEKL. CDR3 size: 14 residues.

Note on this clone: The germline gene is not matched at one end of the junction; a read error may be the cause. The J gene is TRBJ1-1, the V gene TRBV7-8; 10 positions match TRBD1. The CDR3 runs 15 residues. The germline gives CDR1 SGHVS, CDR2 FQNEAQ. Here the CDR3 DNA reads TGTGCCAGCACCTTAGGACAGGGGGGAGGCACTGAAGCTTTCTTT. It is translated as CASTLGQGGGTEAFF. Full variable domain (rest looked up from reference TRBV7-8 and TRBJ1-1): GAGVSQSPRYKVAKRGQDVALRCDPISGHVSLFWYQQALGQGPEFLTYFQNEAQLDKSGLPSDRFFAERPEGSVSTLKIQRTQQEDSAVYLCASTLGQGGGTEAFFGQGTRLTVV.

The chain carries TRBV12-5 and TRBJ2-3; the D gene is possibly TRBD1 (5 bases). V lost 1 base and J lost 2, with 7 bases in between. CDR3 size: 14 residues. CDR1 is LGHNT, CDR2 FRNRAP, per germline. This CDR3 is CASGLETATDTQYF. CDR3 nucleotide sequence: TGTGCTAGTGGTTTGGAGACAGCCACAGATACGCAGTATTTT.

The chain carries TRBV5-1 and TRBJ2-3; D possibly corresponds to TRBD1 (5 bases). The germline CDR1 and CDR2 sequences are SGHRS and YFSETQ. V was pared by 0 bases and J by 15 bases, with 17 bases between. This CDR3 region has 13 residues. The CDR3 bases are TGCGCCAGCAGCTTGGAGGTAGGGGTGCAGAAATATTTT. As protein: CASSLEVGVQKYF.

The chain has TRBV12-3 or TRBV12-4 and TRBJ1-2; D possibly corresponds to TRBD1 (6 bases). V was pared by 6 bases and J by 6 bases, with 11 bases between. The CDR3 runs to 12 residues. The CDR3 DNA follows: TGTGCCAGCAGCCCAGGACAGAATGGCTACACCTTC. Translating it yields CASSPGQNGYTF.

The chain recombines TRBV30 with TRBJ1-6; the match to TRBD1 covers 8 bases. The CDR3 consists of 12 residues. The germline V gene encodes CDR1 GTSNPN and CDR2 SVGIG (reference sequence). Germline trimming cut 8 bases from V and 10 bases from J; bases unmatched to any gene: 7. CDR3 bases: TGTGCCCTCGGACAGGGAAAATCACCCCTCCACTTT. Translated: CALGQGKSPLHF. The whole variable domain, remainder taken from reference TRBV30 and TRBJ1-6, is SQTIHQWPATLVQPVGSPLSLECTVEGTSNPNLYWYRQAAGRGLQLLFYSVGIGQISSEVPQNLSASRPQDRQFILSSKKLLLSDSGFYLCALGQGKSPLHFGNGTRLTVT.

The chain is built from TRBV19 and TRBJ1-2; 11 positions agree with TRBD1. The germline V gene encodes CDR1 LNHDA and CDR2 SQIVND (reference sequence). Trimming removed 3 bases from V and 5 bases from J; junction bases left unmatched: 5. The CDR3 has 15 amino acids. The CDR3 region is CASSIGTGGRYGYTF. The CDR3 bases are TGTGCCAGTAGTATCGGGACAGGGGGAAGATATGGCTACACCTTC.

This rearrangement joins TRBV21-1 to TRBJ2-4; the D call in the table, TRBD1, was not verified against the DNA. TRBV21-1 is marked as a pseudogene. The CDR3 is 17 amino acids. The CDR3 loop is CASSNKPPDRAQNIQYF. The CDR3 DNA reads as TGTGCCAGCAGCAATAAGCCTCCTGACAGGGCTCAAAACATTCAGTACTTC.

The genes are TRBV7-9 and TRBJ1-3, with a tentative D call TRBD1 (6 bases). The CDR3 totals 15 residues. The V end was cut by 4 bases, the J end by 1 base, with 11 bases between. Germline V lookup: CDR1 SEHNR, CDR2 FQNEAQ (reference sequence). The CDR3 sequence: CASSSTGLSGNTIYF. In DNA, the CDR3 is TGTGCCAGCAGCTCCACAGGGTTATCTGGAAACACCATATATTTT.

J is TRBJ1-4 and V is TRBV27; 8 bases fit TRBD1. Per germline, CDR1 MNHEY and CDR2 SMNVEV (reference sequence). The trim removed 4 bases at V and 8 bases at J, leaving 12 bases unmatched. The CDR3 extends over 16 amino acids. CDR3 DNA sequence: TGTGCCAGCAGTTCGACCTCGGGACAGGTCGGGGAAAAACTGTTTTTT. Residues: CASSSTSGQVGEKLFF.